This passage covers 32 T cell receptor beta chains from one sample sequenced in a study of blood T cell repertoires in COVID-19 (TCRdb year 2020). Library prep was done by the immunoSEQ multiplex PCR assay. The source is immuneACCESS, and TCRdb retained only in-frame sequences with V and J called. Part of the clones is not carried over; for the studies checked, unresolved V genes explain less than half of this, and the remainder is unexplained. The sample profile shows 240,000 or so clones; approximately 86% of them were found once. The ten largest clones add up to about 7.6% of the sample. The sequenced sample was peripheral blood. Receptor source: a woman in her 70s with active or convalescent COVID-19.

The chain joins TRBV19 to TRBJ2-1; 8 nucleotides line up with TRBD2. CDR1 and CDR2 (germline): LNHDA, SQIVND (reference sequence). Trimming at V came to 1 base and at J to 7 bases, leaving 6 bases not matched to a gene. The CDR3 consists of 15 residues. CDR3 bases: TGTGCCAGTAGTATAGTAACGGGGGGGTTAAATGAGCAGTTCTTC. It encodes CASSIVTGGLNEQFF.

This clone was seen once. The rearrangement joins TRBV6-5 to TRBJ1-3; D gene ambiguous. The ends were cut back, 0 bases at V and 2 bases at J, with 8 bases in the middle. The CDR3 is 15 amino acids. Germline loops: CDR1 MNHEY, CDR2 SVGAGI. The CDR3 loop reads CASSYSYTAGNTIYF. In DNA form, the CDR3 reads TGTGCCAGCAGTTACTCTTATACAGCTGGAAACACCATATATTTT.

The chain has TRBV12-3 or TRBV12-4 and TRBJ2-7; D unclear. The closer fit of TRBJ2-5 to the DNA end suggests the J call may be wrong. This CDR3 contains 13 residues. The CDR3 DNA sequence: TGTGCCAGCAGTTCTTACCTGGAGGAGACCCAGTACTTC. Protein product: CASSSYLEETQYF.

The chain is built from TRBV29-1 and TRBJ1-1; D is perhaps TRBD1 (6 bases). CDR3 length: 13 amino acids. Germline CDR1 SQVTM, CDR2 ANQGSEA. The V gene lost 5 bases and the J gene lost 1 base, with 11 bases spanning the gap. CDR3: CSVQGQPNTEAFF. The CDR3 region has the DNA TGCAGCGTTCAGGGGCAGCCGAACACTGAAGCTTTCTTT.

V usage is TRBV7-2 and J usage is TRBJ1-3; TRBD1 aligns across 7 bases. In germline, CDR1 is SGHTA, CDR2 FQGNSA. The CDR3 is 14 residues long. The V and J ends lost 5 bases and 3 bases, in that order; junction bases with no gene match: 4. The CDR3 sequence is CASSETGIGNTIYF. CDR3 bases: TGTGCCAGCAGCGAGACAGGGATTGGAAACACCATATATTTT.

The CDR3 here is CASSYFLAYTTNTGELFF. The CDR3 nucleotides read TGTGCCAGCAGTTACTTTCTAGCGTACACTACGAACACCGGGGAGCTGTTTTTT. J is TRBJ2-2 and V is TRBV6-2 or TRBV6-3; tentative D call: TRBD2 (6 bases). Germline CDR1 reads MNHEY; CDR2 reads SVGEGT. The CDR3 totals 18 residues. Trimming shortened V by 1 base and J by 0 bases, and 15 bases separated the two germline ends.

The count of this clone is one. The V call is TRBV19, the J call TRBJ1-5; no definite D call. Germline-derived CDR1 and CDR2 are LNHDA and SQIVND (reference sequence). The CDR3 extends over 16 amino acids. Trimming removed 5 bases at V and 2 bases at J, with 16 bases between. This chain's CDR3 is CASSVDGAAGNQPQHF. Here the CDR3 DNA reads TGTGCCAGTAGTGTGGACGGTGCAGCGGGCAATCAGCCCCAGCATTTT. Full variable domain (missing parts from reference TRBV19 and TRBJ1-5): DGGITQSPKYLFRKEGQNVTLSCEQNLNHDAMYWYRQDPGQGLRLIYYSQIVNDFQKGDIAEGYSVSREKKESFPLTVTSAQKNPTAFYLCASSVDGAAGNQPQHFGDGTRLSIL.

This chain joins TRBV6-4 and TRBJ1-2; 10 positions agree with TRBD1. There are 13 residues in the CDR3. V shed 6 bases, J shed 7 bases, and the junction held 5 bases outside the gene matches. Germline assignment: CDR1 MRHNA and CDR2 SNTAGT. DNA of the CDR3: TGTGCCAGCAGCGGACAGGGGGGGACTGGCTACACCTTC. Translating gives CASSGQGGTGYTF.

CDR3 DNA sequence: TGTGCCACCAGTGATAGACAGGGGATCGAGACCCAGTACTTC. Residues: CATSDRQGIETQYF. The rearrangement links TRBV24-1 to TRBJ2-5; 8 positions match TRBD1. CDR1 is KGHDR, CDR2 SFDVKD, per germline. CDR3 length equals 14 residues. J lost 5 bases, V lost 3 bases, and 4 bases had no gene match.

The CDR3 loop reads CASSFLFSPLHF. The CDR3 DNA reads as TGTGCCAGTAGTTTCCTCTTTTCACCCCTCCACTTT. The chain links TRBV19 to TRBJ1-6; D is ambiguous. Trimming removed 5 bases at V and 9 bases at J, with 8 bases between. CDR3 length: 12 amino acids. Looked up from germline, CDR1 is LNHDA and CDR2 is SQIVND (reference sequence).

The chain carries TRBV9 and TRBJ2-5; 9 nucleotides align to TRBD1. This CDR3 has 17 residues. Unmatched junction bases numbered 10, after V lost 0 bases and J lost 4 bases. Germline V CDR1 and CDR2: SGDLS, YYNGEE. The CDR3 here is CASSVGDTGGGIETQYF. In nucleotides, the CDR3 is TGTGCCAGCAGCGTAGGGGATACAGGGGGCGGAATAGAGACCCAGTACTTC.

This chain connects TRBV7-8 to TRBJ1-2; possibly TRBD1 for D (5 bases). V gave up 5 bases and J gave up 5 bases, with 15 bases separating them. The CDR3 totals 14 residues. Germline V CDR1 and CDR2: SGHVS, FQNEAQ. CDR3 in amino acids: CASSPSRGFYGYTF. CDR3 coding DNA: TGTGCCAGCAGCCCCTCGCGGGGCTTTTATGGCTACACCTTC.

The chain joins TRBV11-3 to TRBJ2-2; D gene ambiguous. This CDR3 is 11 amino acids long. V lost 3 bases and J lost 8, with 4 bases in between. Germline loops: CDR1 SGHNT, CDR2 YENEEA. DNA of the CDR3: TGTGCCAGCAGCTTTGAGGGGGAGCTGTTTTTT. Translated, it gives CASSFEGELFF. The full variable domain, rest sourced from reference TRBV11-3 and TRBJ2-2, is EAGVVQSPRYKIIEKKQPVAFWCNPISGHNTLYWYLQNLGQGPELLIRYENEEAVDDSQLPKDRFSAERLKGVDSTLKIQPAELGDSAVYLCASSFEGELFFGEGSRLTVL.

This clone occurred once. The chain has TRBV7-9 and TRBJ2-3, with a possible D match to TRBD2 (6 bases). Trimming left V 4 bases short and J 2 bases short, with 13 bases between. This CDR3 contains 15 residues. CDR1 is SEHNR and CDR2 is FQNEAQ in the germline V gene (reference sequence). In nucleotides, the CDR3 is TGTGCCAGCAGCTCGGGCGGGGCGAACACAGATACGCAGTATTTT. Translation gives CASSSGGANTDTQYF.

The rearrangement uses TRBV19 and TRBJ2-7; D remains ambiguous. Germline V gives CDR1 LNHDA, CDR2 SQIVND (reference sequence). V lost 1 base and J 7 bases, leaving 14 bases between the germline ends. The CDR3 consists of 14 residues. In nucleotides, the CDR3 is TGTGCCAGTAGTATAGTGCACAGCCCGTTGGAGCAGTACTTC. Amino acid sequence: CASSIVHSPLEQYF.

V usage is TRBV24-1 and J usage is TRBJ2-5, with D possibly being TRBD2 (6 bases). The germline V gene encodes CDR1 KGHDR and CDR2 SFDVKD. The CDR3 has 17 amino acids. V was cut by 4 bases and J by 2 bases, with 19 bases left in between. As DNA, the CDR3 is TGTGCCACCAGTGACAGGGCGGGATGGGGTAATCAAGAGACCCAGTACTTC. Translating gives CATSDRAGWGNQETQYF.

This clone was observed once. The V gene is TRBV24-1, the J gene TRBJ2-2; 7 bases map to TRBD1. V was pared by 6 bases and J by 4 bases, with 7 bases of the junction left unmatched. This CDR3 region has 15 residues. In germline, CDR1 is KGHDR, CDR2 SFDVKD. CDR3 amino acids: CATSTDRVVTGELFF. CDR3 sequence (DNA): TGTGCCACCAGTACCGACAGGGTTGTCACCGGGGAGCTGTTTTTT.

The chain joins TRBV4-2 to TRBJ1-2, with D possibly TRBD1 on 6 matching bases. Germline lookup yields CDR1 LGHNA and CDR2 YNFKEQ. The V end was cut by 1 base, the J end by 7 bases, with 16 bases between. CDR3 length equals 15 residues. CDR3 nucleotides: TGTGCCAGCAGCCAAGTTTGGACGGGAGGGGGTGGCTACACCTTC. This encodes CASSQVWTGGGGYTF.

The CDR3 region has the DNA TGTGCCAGCAAGATAGGGGGCTCCTACGAGCAGTACTTC. Protein sequence: CASKIGGSYEQYF. The chain joins TRBV6-5 to TRBJ2-7, with D tentatively TRBD1 (6 bases). CDR3 length: 13 amino acids. V was pared by 7 bases and J by 0 bases, with 10 bases between. The germline gives CDR1 MNHEY, CDR2 SVGAGI.

The rearrangement uses TRBV7-9 and TRBJ1-1; no reliable D call. The V end lost 1 base, the J end lost 11 bases, and 17 bases lay between the germline ends. This CDR3 is 14 amino acids long. Germline assignment: CDR1 SEHNR and CDR2 FQNEAQ (reference sequence). CDR3 DNA sequence: TGTGCCAGCAGCTTAGGCAACACCGCCGGGTCCGCTTTCTTT. Translating it yields CASSLGNTAGSAFF.

The chain recombines TRBV6-5 with TRBJ2-3; no clear D. Germline V lookup: CDR1 MNHEY, CDR2 SVGAGI. Trimming cost V 4 bases and J 2 bases, with 7 bases left between them. This CDR3 is built from 13 residues. CDR3 DNA sequence: TGTGCCAGCAGTTCCTTTTACACAGATACGCAGTATTTT. This sequence encodes CASSSFYTDTQYF.

This chain uses TRBV19 with TRBJ1-2; D might be TRBD1 (6 bases). CDR1 and CDR2 (germline): LNHDA, SQIVND (reference sequence). The CDR3 has 16 amino acids. The V end was cut by 6 bases, the J end by 1 base, with 18 bases between. The CDR3 loop reads CASSHSRGSVNYGYTF. CDR3 sequence (DNA): TGTGCCAGTAGCCACTCCAGGGGCTCGGTTAACTATGGCTACACCTTC.

This rearrangement joins TRBV5-1 to TRBJ2-3; no clear D. The CDR3 totals 16 residues. With 3 bases removed from V and 0 bases from J, the gap between germline ends came to 14 bases. CDR1 SGHRS and CDR2 YFSETQ come from the germline V gene. The CDR3 sequence is CASSSGVTTSTDTQYF. The CDR3 nucleotides are TGCGCCAGCAGCTCCGGAGTAACTACGAGCACAGATACGCAGTATTTT.

The V and J genes are TRBV4-3 and TRBJ2-6; D may be TRBD2 (5 bases). CDR3 length equals 15 residues. Trimming took off 6 bases at V and 2 bases at J, with 11 bases between the two ends. CDR1 LGHNA and CDR2 YSLEER come from the germline V gene. CDR3 amino acids: CASRVSGTGANVLTF. As DNA, the CDR3 is TGCGCCAGCAGGGTCAGCGGCACTGGGGCCAACGTCCTGACTTTC.

In this sample, this clone turned up a few times. The rearrangement links TRBV2 to TRBJ1-2, with 10 bases that match TRBD1. V lost 5 bases, J lost 4 bases, and 7 bases stayed unmatched. CDR3 length: 15 residues. CDR1 is SNHLY, CDR2 FYNNEI, per germline. The CDR3: CASSYSGTGVYGYTF. The CDR3 bases are TGTGCCAGCAGTTATTCCGGGACAGGGGTCTATGGCTACACCTTC.

The chain uses TRBV9 and TRBJ1-2, with D possibly matching TRBD1 (6 bases). CDR3 length: 14 amino acids. CDR1 is SGDLS, CDR2 YYNGEE, per germline. V was pared by 5 bases and J by 1 base, with 12 bases between. The CDR3 reads CASSTGKYNYGYTF. The CDR3 nucleotides read TGTGCCAGCAGTACAGGGAAATATAACTATGGCTACACCTTC.

The chain has TRBV19 and TRBJ1-1, with 11 bases matching TRBD1. CDR1 and CDR2 from the germline V gene are LNHDA and SQIVND (reference sequence). The J segment lost 4 bases and the V segment lost 8 bases, leaving 12 bases of the junction unmatched. The CDR3 sequence is 16 residues long. The CDR3 reads CASLDRGRKSGTEAFF. The CDR3 DNA sequence: TGTGCCAGTCTGGACAGGGGGCGAAAGTCGGGCACTGAAGCTTTCTTT. Full variable domain (missing parts from reference TRBV19 and TRBJ1-1): DGGITQSPKYLFRKEGQNVTLSCEQNLNHDAMYWYRQDPGQGLRLIYYSQIVNDFQKGDIAEGYSVSREKKESFPLTVTSAQKNPTAFYLCASLDRGRKSGTEAFFGQGTRLTVV.

The rearrangement joins TRBV6-2 or TRBV6-3 to TRBJ1-1; maybe TRBD1 (5 bases). Per the germline V gene, CDR1 is MNHEY and CDR2 is SVGEGT. V was clipped by 0 bases and J by 4 bases, with 15 bases between them. The CDR3 is made up of 16 amino acids. DNA of the CDR3: TGTGCCAGCAGTTACTCGCGGGGACCCTCTAGCACTGAAGCTTTCTTT. Translating it yields CASSYSRGPSSTEAFF.

V is TRBV7-9 and J is TRBJ1-1; 9 bases map to TRBD1. The CDR3 consists of 15 residues. Germline CDR1 SEHNR, CDR2 FQNEAQ (reference sequence). The V gene end was trimmed by 2 bases and the J gene end by 0 bases; junction bases not matched to a gene: 1. The CDR3 sequence is CASSLTGGVNTEAFF. The CDR3 DNA reads TGTGCCAGCAGCTTAACAGGGGGCGTGAACACTGAAGCTTTCTTT.

The chain carries TRBV19 and TRBJ2-7, with D possibly being TRBD1 (5 bases). Trimming removed 5 bases from V and 4 bases from J, with 18 bases in between. Germline CDR1 is LNHDA and CDR2 is SQIVND (reference sequence). This CDR3 region has 15 residues. CDR3 nucleotides: TGTGCCAGTAGTGGCCGGGCCTCAGGGTTATACGAGCAGTACTTC. Encoded protein: CASSGRASGLYEQYF.

This rearrangement joins TRBV25-1 to TRBJ1-2; 7 bases line up with TRBD1. Germline V gene lookup returns CDR1 MGHDK and CDR2 SYGVNS. Losses at the gene ends were 3 bases for V and 2 bases for J; bases not matched to a gene: 6. The CDR3 has 15 residues. The CDR3 nucleotides are TGTGCCAGCAGTGAGTGGTCGGGACAGAACTATGGCTACACCTTC. It codes for CASSEWSGQNYGYTF.

V gene TRBV19 combines with J gene TRBJ1-1; 8 bases map to TRBD1. J lost 5 bases, V lost 9 bases, and 5 bases had no gene match. Germline V gene data show CDR1 as LNHDA and CDR2 as SQIVND (reference sequence). The CDR3 has 12 residues. The CDR3 DNA reads TGTGCCAGCGGACAGGGAGGAACTGAAGCTTTCTTT. Amino acid sequence: CASGQGGTEAFF.